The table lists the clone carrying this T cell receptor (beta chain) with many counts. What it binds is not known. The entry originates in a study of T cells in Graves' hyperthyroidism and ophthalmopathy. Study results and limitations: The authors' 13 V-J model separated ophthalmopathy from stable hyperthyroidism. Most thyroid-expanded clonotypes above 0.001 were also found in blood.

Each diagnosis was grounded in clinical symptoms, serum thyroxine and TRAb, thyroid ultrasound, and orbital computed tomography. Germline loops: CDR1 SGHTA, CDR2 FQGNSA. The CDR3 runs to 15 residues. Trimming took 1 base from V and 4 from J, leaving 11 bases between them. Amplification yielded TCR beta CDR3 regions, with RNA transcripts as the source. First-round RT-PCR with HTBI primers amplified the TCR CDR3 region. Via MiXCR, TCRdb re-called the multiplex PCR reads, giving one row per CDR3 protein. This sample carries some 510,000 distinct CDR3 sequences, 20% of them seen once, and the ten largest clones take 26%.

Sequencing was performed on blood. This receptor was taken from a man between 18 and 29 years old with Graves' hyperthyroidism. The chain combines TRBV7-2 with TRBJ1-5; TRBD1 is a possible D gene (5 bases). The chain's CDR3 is CASSLGGMWNQPQHF. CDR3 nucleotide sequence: TGTGCCAGCAGCTTAGGGGGGATGTGGAATCAGCCCCAGCATTTT.